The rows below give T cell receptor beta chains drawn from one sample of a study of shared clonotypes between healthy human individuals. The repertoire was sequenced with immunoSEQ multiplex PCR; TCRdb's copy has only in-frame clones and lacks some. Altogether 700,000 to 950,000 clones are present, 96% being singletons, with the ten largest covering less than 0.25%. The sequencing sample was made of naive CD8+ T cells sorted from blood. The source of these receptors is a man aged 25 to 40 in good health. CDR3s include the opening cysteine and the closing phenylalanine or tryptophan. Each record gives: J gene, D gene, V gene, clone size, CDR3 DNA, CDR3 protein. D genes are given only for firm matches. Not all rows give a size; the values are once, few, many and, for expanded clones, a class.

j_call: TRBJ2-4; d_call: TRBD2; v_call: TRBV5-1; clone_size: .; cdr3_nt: TGCGCCAGCAGCCTCCGGGACGGAGGAGCGGGAGCGTACATTCAGTACTTC; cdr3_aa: CASSLRDGGAGAYIQYF
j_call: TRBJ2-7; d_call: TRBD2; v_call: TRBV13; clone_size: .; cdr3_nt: TGTGCCAGCAGCTTGGGCGGGAGCTCCTACGAGCAGTACTTC; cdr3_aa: CASSLGGSSYEQYF
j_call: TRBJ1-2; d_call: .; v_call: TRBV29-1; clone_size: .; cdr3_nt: TGCAGCGTTGAGGGGAGGCACTATGGCTACACCTTC; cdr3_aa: CSVEGRHYGYTF
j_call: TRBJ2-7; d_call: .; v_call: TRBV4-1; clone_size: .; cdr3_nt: TGCGCCAGCAGCCAAGATCCAGGGCCCTACGAGCAGTACTTC; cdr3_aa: CASSQDPGPYEQYF
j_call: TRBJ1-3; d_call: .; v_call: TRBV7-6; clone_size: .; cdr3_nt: TGTGCCAGCAGCTTATCTGGTAGCGGGGACGGCGGAAACACCATATATTTT; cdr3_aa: CASSLSGSGDGGNTIYF
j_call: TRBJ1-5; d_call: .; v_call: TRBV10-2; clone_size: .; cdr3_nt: TGCGCCAGCAGTGAGGAGGAGGAATTTAGCAATCAGCCCCAGCATTTT; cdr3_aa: CASSEEEEFSNQPQHF
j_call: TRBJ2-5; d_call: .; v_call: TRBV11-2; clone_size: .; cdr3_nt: TGTGCCAGCAGTATCGGACAGTACCAAGAGACCCAGTACTTC; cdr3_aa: CASSIGQYQETQYF
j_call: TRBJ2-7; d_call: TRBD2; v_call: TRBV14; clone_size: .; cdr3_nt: TGTGCCAGCAGCCTATTTACTAGCGGGAGCGGCTACGAGCAGTACTTC; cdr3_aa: CASSLFTSGSGYEQYF
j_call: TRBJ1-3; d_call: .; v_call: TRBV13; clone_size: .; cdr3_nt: TGTGCCAGCAGCTTAGGAGTATTAGACACCATATATTTT; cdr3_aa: CASSLGVLDTIYF
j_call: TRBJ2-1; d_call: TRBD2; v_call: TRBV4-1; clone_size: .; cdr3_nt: TGCGCCAGCAGCCAAGTTAGCGGGAGGGAGCAGTTCTTC; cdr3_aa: CASSQVSGREQFF
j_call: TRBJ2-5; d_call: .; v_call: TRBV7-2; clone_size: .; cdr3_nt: TGTGCCAGCAGCCGGTTACAGGGAAGGATTGAGACCCAGTACTTC; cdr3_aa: CASSRLQGRIETQYF
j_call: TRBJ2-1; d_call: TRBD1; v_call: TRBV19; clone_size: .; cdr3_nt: TGTGCCAGTAGTAGCCGGGACAGGGGCTACAATGAGCAGTTCTTC; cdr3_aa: CASSSRDRGYNEQFF
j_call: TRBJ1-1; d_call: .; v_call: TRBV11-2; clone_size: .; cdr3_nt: TGTGCCAGCAGCACAGGAGGGACTGAAGCTTTCTTT; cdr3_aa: CASSTGGTEAFF
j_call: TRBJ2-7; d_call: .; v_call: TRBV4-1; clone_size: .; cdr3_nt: TGCGCCAGCAGCCAAGTTGGGTCTCTCTACGGGCAGTACTTC; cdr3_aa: CASSQVGSLYGQYF
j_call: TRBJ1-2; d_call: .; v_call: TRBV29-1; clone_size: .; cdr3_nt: TGCAGCGTTGAAGATCAGGGCTATGGCTACACCTTC; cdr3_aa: CSVEDQGYGYTF
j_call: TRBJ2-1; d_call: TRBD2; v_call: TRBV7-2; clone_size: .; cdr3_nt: TGTGCCAGCAGCTTAGGGCTCGGGAGGGTCTACAATGAGCAGTTCTTC; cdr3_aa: CASSLGLGRVYNEQFF
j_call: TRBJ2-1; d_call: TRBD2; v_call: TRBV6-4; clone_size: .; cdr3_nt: TGTGCCAGCAGTGACTCTCAGTTTTCTGGCGGGAGAGGCAATGAGCAGTTCTTC; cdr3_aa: CASSDSQFSGGRGNEQFF
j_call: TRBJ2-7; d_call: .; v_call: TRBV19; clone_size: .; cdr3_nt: TGTGCCAGTAGTCTTCACACGGGGTATCTCTACGAGCAGTACTTC; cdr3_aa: CASSLHTGYLYEQYF
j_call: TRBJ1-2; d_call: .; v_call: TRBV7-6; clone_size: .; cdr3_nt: TGTGCCAGCAGCCCAATCGGGACACCAGGAGGGGACGGCTACACCTTC; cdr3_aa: CASSPIGTPGGDGYTF
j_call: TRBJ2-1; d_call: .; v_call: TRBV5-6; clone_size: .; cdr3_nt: TGTGCCAGCAGCTTGCAGTATCTTAGTGAGGGAAGAACCAATGAGCAGTTCTTC; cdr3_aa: CASSLQYLSEGRTNEQFF
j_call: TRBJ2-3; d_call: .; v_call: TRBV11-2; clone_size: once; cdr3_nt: TGTGCCAGCAGCTTTAGATCAGGCACAGATACGCAGTATTTT; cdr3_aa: CASSFRSGTDTQYF
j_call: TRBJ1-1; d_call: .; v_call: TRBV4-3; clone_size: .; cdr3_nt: TGCGCCAGCAGCCAAGATAGGACAATGAACACTGAAGCTTTCTTT; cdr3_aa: CASSQDRTMNTEAFF
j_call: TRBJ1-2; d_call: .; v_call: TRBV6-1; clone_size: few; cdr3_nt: TGTGCCAGCAGTGAATTGCGGGGGATCGGCTACGCTGGCACCTTC; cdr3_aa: CASSELRGIGYAGTF
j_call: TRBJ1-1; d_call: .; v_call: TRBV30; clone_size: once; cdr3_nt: TGTGCCTGGAATTGGCGGGGCCTGAACACTGAAGCTTTCTTT; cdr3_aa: CAWNWRGLNTEAFF
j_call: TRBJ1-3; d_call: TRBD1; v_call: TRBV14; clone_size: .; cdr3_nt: TGTGCCAGCAGCCAAGATCAAAGGACAGGGCTCTCTGGAAACACCATATATTTT; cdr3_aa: CASSQDQRTGLSGNTIYF
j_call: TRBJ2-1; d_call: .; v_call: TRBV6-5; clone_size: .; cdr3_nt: TGTGCCAGCAGGCTAAACAATGAGCAGTTCTTC; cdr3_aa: CASRLNNEQFF
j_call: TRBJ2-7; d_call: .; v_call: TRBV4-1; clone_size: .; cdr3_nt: TGCGCCAGCAGCCCCGCAGGTTCGGGCTCCTACGAGCAGTACTTC; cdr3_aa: CASSPAGSGSYEQYF
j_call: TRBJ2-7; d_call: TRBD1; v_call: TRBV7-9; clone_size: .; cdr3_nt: TGTGCCAGCAGCTCGACCGGGACAGGGTTAGTTGCCTACGAGCAGTACTTC; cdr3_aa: CASSSTGTGLVAYEQYF
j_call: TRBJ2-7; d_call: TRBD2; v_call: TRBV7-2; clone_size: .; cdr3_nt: TGTGCCAGCAGCCCATCGGCTAGCGGGAGGGATCTCTCCTACGAGCAGTACTTC; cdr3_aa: CASSPSASGRDLSYEQYF
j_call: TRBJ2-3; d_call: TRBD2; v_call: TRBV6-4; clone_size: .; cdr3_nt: TGTGCCAGCAGTGAAGTAGCGGGAGGGAGTACGCAGTATTTT; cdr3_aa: CASSEVAGGSTQYF
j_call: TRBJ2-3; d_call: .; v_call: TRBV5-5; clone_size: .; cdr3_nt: TGTGCCAGCAGCTTGAGCTGGGACCTGGATACGCAGTATTTT; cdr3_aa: CASSLSWDLDTQYF
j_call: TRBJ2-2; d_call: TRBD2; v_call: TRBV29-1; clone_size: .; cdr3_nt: TGCAGCGTTGTTCTAGCGGGAGGGCCCGACACCGGGGAGCTGTTTTTT; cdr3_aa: CSVVLAGGPDTGELFF
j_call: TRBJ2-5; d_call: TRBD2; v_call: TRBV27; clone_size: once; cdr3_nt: TGTGCCAGCAGTTCCCCTCCTAGCGGGAGAGGGGAGACCCAGTACTTC; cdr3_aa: CASSSPPSGRGETQYF
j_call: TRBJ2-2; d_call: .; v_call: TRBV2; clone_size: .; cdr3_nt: TGTGCCAGCAGTGATTATGGACAGAGTATGTTCCATGGGCTGTTTTTT; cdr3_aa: CASSDYGQSMFHGLFF
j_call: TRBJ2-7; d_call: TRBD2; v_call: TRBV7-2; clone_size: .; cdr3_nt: TGTGCCAGCAGCATAGCAAAGACTAGCCCTTACTACGAGCAGTACTTC; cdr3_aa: CASSIAKTSPYYEQYF
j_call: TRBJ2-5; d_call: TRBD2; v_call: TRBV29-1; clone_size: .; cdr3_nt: TGCAGCGTTGAAGATTGGACCCTGACTAGCGGGAGCGGCGGAGAGACCCAGTACTTC; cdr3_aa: CSVEDWTLTSGSGGETQYF
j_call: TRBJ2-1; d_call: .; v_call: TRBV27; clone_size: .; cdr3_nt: TGTGCCAGCAGTTTACCCCCCGGGGAAGGGGGAGACAATGAGCAGTTCTTC; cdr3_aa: CASSLPPGEGGDNEQFF
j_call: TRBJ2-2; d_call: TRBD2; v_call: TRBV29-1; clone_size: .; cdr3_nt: TGCAGCGTTGTGTTGGTAGCGGGAGTAGCCGGGGAGCTGTTTTTT; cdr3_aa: CSVVLVAGVAGELFF
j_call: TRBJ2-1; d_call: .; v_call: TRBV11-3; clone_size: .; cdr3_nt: TGTGCCAGCAGCCTTAGCGGATACTCCTACAATGAGCAGTTCTTC; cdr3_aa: CASSLSGYSYNEQFF
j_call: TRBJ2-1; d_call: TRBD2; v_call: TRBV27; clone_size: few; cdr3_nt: TGTGCCAGCAGGAGGACTAGCGGGAGTACTTATGAGCAGTTCTTC; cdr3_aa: CASRRTSGSTYEQFF
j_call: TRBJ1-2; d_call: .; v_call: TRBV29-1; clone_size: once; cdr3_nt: TGCAGCGTTGTAGCAGGCTCCCTCGAAAATGGCTACACCTTC; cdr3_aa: CSVVAGSLENGYTF
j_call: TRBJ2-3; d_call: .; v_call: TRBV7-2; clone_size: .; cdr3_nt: TGTGCCTCATTCAGCCCCCATGCGGGTCCTAGCACAGATACGCAGTATTTT; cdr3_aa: CASFSPHAGPSTDTQYF
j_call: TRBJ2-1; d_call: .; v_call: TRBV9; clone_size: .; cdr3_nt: TGTGCCAGCAGCGTATTCGCTACTCCCAATGAGCAGTTCTTC; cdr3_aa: CASSVFATPNEQFF
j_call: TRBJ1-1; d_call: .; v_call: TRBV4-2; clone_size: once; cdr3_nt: TGTGCCAGCAGCCAAGAACACGTCTTTTACACTGAAGCTTTCTTT; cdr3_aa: CASSQEHVFYTEAFF
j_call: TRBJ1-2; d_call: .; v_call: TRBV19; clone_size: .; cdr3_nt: TGTGCCAGTACCAATGACGCAATCTATGGCTACACCTTC; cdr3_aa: CASTNDAIYGYTF
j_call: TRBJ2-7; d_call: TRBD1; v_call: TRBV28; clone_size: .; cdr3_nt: TGTGCCAGCAGTTCCAGACAGGGTGTCTACGAGCAGTACTTC; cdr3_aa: CASSSRQGVYEQYF
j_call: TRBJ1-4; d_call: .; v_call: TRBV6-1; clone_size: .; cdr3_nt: TGTGCCAGCAGTGTCGGGACCGGCATCTCAGGAAAACTGTTTTTT; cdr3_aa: CASSVGTGISGKLFF
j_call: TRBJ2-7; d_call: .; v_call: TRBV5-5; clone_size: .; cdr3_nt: TGTGCCAGCAGCTTTCTCGGTACCGAGCAGTACTTC; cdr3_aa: CASSFLGTEQYF
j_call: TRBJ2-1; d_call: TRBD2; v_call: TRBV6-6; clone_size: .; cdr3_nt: TGTGCCAGCATGGTAGCGGGTAACTACAATGAGCAGTTCTTC; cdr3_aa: CASMVAGNYNEQFF
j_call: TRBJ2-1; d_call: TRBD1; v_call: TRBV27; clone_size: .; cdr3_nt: TGTGCCAGCAGGAACGACAGGGGAACTCACAATGAGCAGTTCTTC; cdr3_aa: CASRNDRGTHNEQFF